Given below is one T cell receptor (beta chain) in context. These data are taken from a study of blood T cell repertoires in COVID-19. Study as a whole: Samples came from the United States, Italy and Spain, spanning acute and convalescent COVID-19. PBMCs, B-cell-depleted T cells, or T cells were the source of the cDNA or gDNA that made up the material.

Per the original data handling: Estimation of nucleated cell counts relied on the amplification of reference gene primers. Data came from immunoSEQ multiplex PCR; TCRdb stores just in-frame clones and leaves some out. V and J calls and clone size are given by that table; D and trimming were obtained from the DNA. The repertoire holds over 200,000 clones, with around 80% as singletons. The TCR originated in a man aged 40-55 years who had recovered from COVID-19. Sequencing input: peripheral blood.

CDR3 protein: CASSYRGGAITEAFF. Written as DNA, the CDR3 is TGTGCCAGCAGTTACCGAGGGGGGGCTATCACTGAAGCTTTCTTT. The J gene is TRBJ1-1, the V gene TRBV6-5; D perhaps matches TRBD1 (6 bases). The germline CDR1 and CDR2 sequences are MNHEY and SVGAGI. The CDR3 totals 15 residues. Trimming took off 2 bases at V and 4 bases at J, with 14 bases between the two ends.